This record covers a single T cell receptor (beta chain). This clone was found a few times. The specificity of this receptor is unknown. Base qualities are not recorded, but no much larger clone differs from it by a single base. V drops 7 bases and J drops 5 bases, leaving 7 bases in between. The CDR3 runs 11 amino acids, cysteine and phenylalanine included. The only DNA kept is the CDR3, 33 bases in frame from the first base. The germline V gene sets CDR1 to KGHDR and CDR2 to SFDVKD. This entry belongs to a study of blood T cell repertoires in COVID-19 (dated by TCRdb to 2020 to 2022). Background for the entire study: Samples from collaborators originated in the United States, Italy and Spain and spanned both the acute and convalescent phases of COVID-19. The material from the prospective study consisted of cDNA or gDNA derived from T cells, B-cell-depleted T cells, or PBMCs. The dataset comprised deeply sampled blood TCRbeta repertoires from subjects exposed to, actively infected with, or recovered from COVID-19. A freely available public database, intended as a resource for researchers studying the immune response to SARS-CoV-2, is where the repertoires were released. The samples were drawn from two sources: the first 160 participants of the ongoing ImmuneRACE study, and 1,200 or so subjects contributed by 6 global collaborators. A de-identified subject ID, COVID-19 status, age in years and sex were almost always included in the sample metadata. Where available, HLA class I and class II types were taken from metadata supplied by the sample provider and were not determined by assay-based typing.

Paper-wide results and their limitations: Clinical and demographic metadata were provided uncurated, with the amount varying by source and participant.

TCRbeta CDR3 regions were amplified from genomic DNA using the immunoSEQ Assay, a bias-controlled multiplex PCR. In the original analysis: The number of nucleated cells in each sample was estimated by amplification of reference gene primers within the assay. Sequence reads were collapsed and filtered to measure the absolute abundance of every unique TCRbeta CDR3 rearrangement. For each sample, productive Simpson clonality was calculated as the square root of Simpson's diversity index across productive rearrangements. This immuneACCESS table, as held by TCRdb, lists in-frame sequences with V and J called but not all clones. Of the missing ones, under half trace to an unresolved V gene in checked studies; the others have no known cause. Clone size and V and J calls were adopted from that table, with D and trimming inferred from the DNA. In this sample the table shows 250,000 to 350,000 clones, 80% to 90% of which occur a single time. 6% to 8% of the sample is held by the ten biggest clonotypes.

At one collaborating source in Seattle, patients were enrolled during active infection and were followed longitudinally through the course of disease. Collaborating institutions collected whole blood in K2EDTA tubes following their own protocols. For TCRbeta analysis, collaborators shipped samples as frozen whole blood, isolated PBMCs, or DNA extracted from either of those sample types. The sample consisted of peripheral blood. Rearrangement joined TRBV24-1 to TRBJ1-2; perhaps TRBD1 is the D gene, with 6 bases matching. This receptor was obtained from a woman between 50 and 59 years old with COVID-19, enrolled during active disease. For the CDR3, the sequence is CATSQGYGYTF. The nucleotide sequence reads TGTGCCACCAGCCAGGGGTATGGCTACACCTTC.